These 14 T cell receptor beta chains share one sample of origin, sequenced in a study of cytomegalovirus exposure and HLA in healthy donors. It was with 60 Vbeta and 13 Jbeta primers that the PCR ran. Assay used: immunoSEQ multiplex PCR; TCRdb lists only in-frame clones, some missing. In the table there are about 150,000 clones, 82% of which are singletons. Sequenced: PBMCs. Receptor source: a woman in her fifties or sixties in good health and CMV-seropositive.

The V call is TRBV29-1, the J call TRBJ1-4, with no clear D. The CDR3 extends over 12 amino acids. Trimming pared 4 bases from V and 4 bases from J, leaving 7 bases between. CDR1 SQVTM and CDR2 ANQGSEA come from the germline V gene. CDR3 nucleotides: TGCAGCGTTGCTCCGAGTAATGAAAAACTGTTTTTT. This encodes CSVAPSNEKLFF.

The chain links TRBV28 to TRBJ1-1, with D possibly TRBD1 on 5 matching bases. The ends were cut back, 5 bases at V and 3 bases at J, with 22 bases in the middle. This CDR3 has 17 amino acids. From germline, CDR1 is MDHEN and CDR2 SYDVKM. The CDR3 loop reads CASSPGGVGQSHTEAFF. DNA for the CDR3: TGTGCCAGCAGTCCGGGGGGGGTGGGGCAATCACACACTGAAGCTTTCTTT.

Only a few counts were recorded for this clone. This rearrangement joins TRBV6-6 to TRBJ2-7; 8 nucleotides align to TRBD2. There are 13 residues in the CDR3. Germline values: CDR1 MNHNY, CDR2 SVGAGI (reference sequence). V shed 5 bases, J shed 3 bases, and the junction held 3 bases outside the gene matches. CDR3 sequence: CASSNGGDYEQYF. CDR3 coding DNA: TGTGCCAGCAGTAACGGGGGGGACTACGAGCAGTACTTC.

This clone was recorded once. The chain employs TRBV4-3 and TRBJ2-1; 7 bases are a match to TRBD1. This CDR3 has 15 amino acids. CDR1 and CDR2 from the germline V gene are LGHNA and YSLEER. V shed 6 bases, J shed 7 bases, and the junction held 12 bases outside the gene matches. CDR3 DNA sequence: TGCGCCAGCAGTTGCGGACAGGCACCGGGGAATGAGCAGTTCTTC. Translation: CASSCGQAPGNEQFF.

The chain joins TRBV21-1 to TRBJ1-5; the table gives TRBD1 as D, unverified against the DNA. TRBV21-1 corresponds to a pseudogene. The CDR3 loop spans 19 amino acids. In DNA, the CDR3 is TGTGCCAGCAGCAAAGCTATAACAGGGGGCCCCCCCCATAATCAGCCCCAGCATTTT. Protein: CASSKAITGGPPHNQPQHF.

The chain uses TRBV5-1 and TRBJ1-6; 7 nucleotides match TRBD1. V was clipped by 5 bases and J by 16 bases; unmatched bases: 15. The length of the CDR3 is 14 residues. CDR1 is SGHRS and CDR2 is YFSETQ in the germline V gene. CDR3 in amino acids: CASRPGTESPLLHF. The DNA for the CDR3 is TGCGCCAGCAGACCCGGGACAGAGTCCCCATTACTCCACTTT.

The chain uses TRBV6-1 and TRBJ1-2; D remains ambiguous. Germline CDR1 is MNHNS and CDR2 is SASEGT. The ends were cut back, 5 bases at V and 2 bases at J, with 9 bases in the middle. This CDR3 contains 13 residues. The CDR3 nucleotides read TGTGCCAGCAGTCTAGGCAACAACTATGGCTACACCTTC. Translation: CASSLGNNYGYTF.

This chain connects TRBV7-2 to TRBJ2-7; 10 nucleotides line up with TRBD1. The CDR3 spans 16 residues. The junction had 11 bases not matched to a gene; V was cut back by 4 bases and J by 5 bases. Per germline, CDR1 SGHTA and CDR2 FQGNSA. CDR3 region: CASSSRPGTGVHEQYF. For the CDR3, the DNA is TGTGCCAGCAGCTCCCGTCCCGGGACAGGGGTCCACGAGCAGTACTTC.

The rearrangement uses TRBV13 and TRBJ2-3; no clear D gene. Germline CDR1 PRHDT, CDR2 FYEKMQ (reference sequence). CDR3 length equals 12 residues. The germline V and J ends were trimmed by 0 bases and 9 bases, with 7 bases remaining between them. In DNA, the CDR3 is TGTGCCAGCAGCTTAGGGAGCCGGACGCAGTATTTT. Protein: CASSLGSRTQYF.

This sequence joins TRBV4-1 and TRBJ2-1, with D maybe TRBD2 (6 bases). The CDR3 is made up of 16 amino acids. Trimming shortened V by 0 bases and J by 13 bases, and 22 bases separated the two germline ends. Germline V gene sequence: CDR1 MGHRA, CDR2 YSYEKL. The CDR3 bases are TGCGCCAGCAGCCAAGAGCCCCGGGACTTGCTGGTTGGACAGTTCTTC. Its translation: CASSQEPRDLLVGQFF.

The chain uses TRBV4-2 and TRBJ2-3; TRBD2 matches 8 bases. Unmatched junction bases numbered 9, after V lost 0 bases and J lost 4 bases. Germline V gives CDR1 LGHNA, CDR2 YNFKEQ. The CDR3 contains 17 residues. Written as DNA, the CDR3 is TGTGCCAGCAGCCAAGATCCGGCGGGGGGAATCTCAGATACGCAGTATTTT. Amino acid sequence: CASSQDPAGGISDTQYF.

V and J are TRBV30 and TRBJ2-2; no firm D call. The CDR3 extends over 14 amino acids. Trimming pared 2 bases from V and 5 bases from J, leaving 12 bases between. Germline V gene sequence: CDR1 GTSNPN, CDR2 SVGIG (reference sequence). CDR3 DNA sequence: TGTGCCTGGAGTCCAATTATCGGTACCGGGGAGCTGTTTTTT. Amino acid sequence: CAWSPIIGTGELFF.

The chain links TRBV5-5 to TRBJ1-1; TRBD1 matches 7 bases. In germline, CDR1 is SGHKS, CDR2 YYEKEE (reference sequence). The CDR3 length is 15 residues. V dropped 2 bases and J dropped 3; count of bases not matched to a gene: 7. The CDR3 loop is CASSLLSRGHTEAFF. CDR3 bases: TGTGCCAGCAGCTTACTAAGTAGGGGGCACACTGAAGCTTTCTTT.

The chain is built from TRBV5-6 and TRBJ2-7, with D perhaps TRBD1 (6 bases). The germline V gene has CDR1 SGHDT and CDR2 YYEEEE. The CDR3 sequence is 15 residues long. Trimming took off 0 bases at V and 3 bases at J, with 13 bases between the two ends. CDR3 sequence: CASSLVARDNYEQYF. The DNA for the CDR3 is TGTGCCAGCAGCTTGGTGGCCAGGGACAACTACGAGCAGTACTTC. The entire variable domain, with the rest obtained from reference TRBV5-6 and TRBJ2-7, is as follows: DAGVTQSPTHLIKTRGQQVTLRCSPKSGHDTVSWYQQALGQGPQFIFQYYEEEERQRGNFPDRFSGHQFPNYSSELNVNALLLGDSALYLCASSLVARDNYEQYFGPGTRLTVT.